A single sample gave rise to the 32 T cell receptor beta chains below, sequenced in a study of CD8 T cells in ankylosing spondylitis. Study outcomes and limitations: What appeared characteristic of ankylosing spondylitis blood was a TCR beta motif of eight highly homologous variants.

Their target antigens are unknown. TCRdb re-derived calls from the 5' RACE reads in MiXCR, one entry per CDR3 protein. Of just under 550,000 distinct CDR3 sequences in the sample, about 13% were seen once. Sequences were obtained from blood, either unsorted or a sorted T cell fraction (not recorded which). These TCRs come from a male donor with ankylosing spondylitis.

This clonotype occurred a few times. V and J are TRBV2 and TRBJ1-5, with 7 bases lining up with TRBD1. Germline CDR1 reads SNHLY; CDR2 reads FYNNEI. There are 14 residues in the CDR3. V shed 4 bases, J shed 3 bases, and the junction held 3 bases outside the gene matches. CDR3 DNA: TGTGCCAGCAGTGGGGACAGACTCAATCAGCCCCAGCATTTT. This translates into CASSGDRLNQPQHF. Based on the CDR3 plus reference TRBV2 and TRBJ1-5, the full variable domain is EPEVTQTPSHQVTQMGQEVILRCVPISNHLYFYWYRQILGQKVEFLVSFYNNEISEKSEIFDDQFSVERPDGSNFTLKIRSTKLEDSAMYFCASSGDRLNQPQHFGDGTRLSIL.

This clonotype was seen just once. The V and J genes are TRBV20-1 and TRBJ1-3, with D unclear. Germline CDR1 and CDR2: DFQATT and SNEGSKA (reference sequence). The CDR3 sequence is 13 residues long. Trimming took 6 bases from V and 0 from J, leaving 9 bases between them. This CDR3 is CSAWFHSGNTIYF. The CDR3 region has the DNA TGCAGTGCCTGGTTTCACTCTGGAAACACCATATATTTT.

Only a few counts were recorded for this clonotype. V usage is TRBV19 and J usage is TRBJ1-2; possibly TRBD1 for D (5 bases). Germline V gene lookup returns CDR1 LNHDA and CDR2 SQIVND (reference sequence). The germline V and J ends were trimmed by 9 bases and 7 bases, with 15 bases remaining between them. This CDR3 contains 12 residues. The CDR3 bases are TGTGCCAGCACAGGAGGCGAGGGTGGCTACACCTTC. This gives the protein CASTGGEGGYTF.

This clonotype showed up many times. The V and J genes are TRBV27 and TRBJ2-7; 10 bases map to TRBD1. The CDR3 totals 15 residues. The ends lost 6 bases at V and 4 bases at J; junction bases unmatched: 9. The germline V gene encodes CDR1 MNHEY and CDR2 SMNVEV (reference sequence). This CDR3 is CASSLGQGGFYEQYF. The CDR3 DNA is TGTGCCAGCAGCCTTGGACAGGGGGGTTTTTACGAGCAGTACTTC.

This clonotype has ten or more counts. V gene TRBV12-3 or TRBV12-4 combines with J gene TRBJ2-5; TRBD2 might be the D (6 bases). The CDR3 is made up of 16 amino acids. Trimming shortened V by 0 bases and J by 5 bases, and 16 bases separated the two germline ends. DNA for the CDR3: TGTGCCAGCAGTTTAGCGCGTGGGGGGAATGATGAGACCCAGTACTTC. It yields the protein CASSLARGGNDETQYF.

This clonotype was counted many times. This sequence joins TRBV7-8 and TRBJ1-2; the D gene is possibly TRBD1 (6 bases). CDR3 length: 16 residues. The V end was cut by 0 bases, the J end by 4 bases, with 15 bases between. Germline V CDR1 and CDR2: SGHVS, FQNEAQ. The CDR3 spells CASSLAAGGNGYGYTF. The CDR3 bases are TGTGCCAGCAGCTTAGCGGCTGGGGGCAATGGCTATGGCTACACCTTC.

The chain has TRBV18 and TRBJ2-3; possibly TRBD1 for D (6 bases). The V end was cut by 7 bases, the J end by 2 bases, with 16 bases between. Germline CDR1 and CDR2: KGHSH and LQKENI. The CDR3 runs to 15 residues. CDR3 coding DNA: TGTGCCAGCTTACCCCTACAGGGCCCCACAGATACGCAGTATTTT. Translation gives CASLPLQGPTDTQYF.

V and J are TRBV5-1 and TRBJ2-1, with TRBD1 matching 9 bases. The CDR3 runs to 14 residues. Germline lookup yields CDR1 SGHRS and CDR2 YFSETQ. V shed 4 bases and J 7 bases; nucleotides not matched to a gene: 6. CDR3 nucleotides: TGCGCCAGCAGCACACAGACAGGGGGGAATGAGCAGTTCTTC. Amino acid sequence: CASSTQTGGNEQFF.

The chain is built from TRBV7-2 and TRBJ2-4; D is uncertain. There are 13 residues in the CDR3. V gave up 3 bases and J gave up 6 bases, with 9 bases separating them. The V gene's germline CDR1 is SGHTA and CDR2 FQGNSA. The CDR3 nucleotides are TGTGCCAGCAGCTTTGGTTATTTAAACATTCAGTACTTC. Translation: CASSFGYLNIQYF.

This clonotype has just a few counts. V is TRBV21-1 and J is TRBJ2-7; the table's TRBD1 call for D was not verified on the DNA. TRBV21-1 is given as a pseudogene. This CDR3 has 10 residues. The CDR3 loop reads CASSPPEQYF. CDR3 DNA: TGTGCCAGCAGCCCCCCGGAGCAGTACTTC.

This clonotype has just a few counts. The chain links TRBV11-3 to TRBJ2-1; a weak D match, TRBD2 (5 bases). The CDR3 is 13 amino acids. V was trimmed by 5 bases and J by 6 bases, leaving 11 bases between them. Germline V gene lookup returns CDR1 SGHNT and CDR2 YENEEA. The CDR3 DNA follows: TGTGCCAGCAGCCCGAGGGTTAGCAATGAGCAGTTCTTC. Its protein is CASSPRVSNEQFF. Drawing the rest from reference TRBV11-3 and TRBJ2-1, the complete variable domain is EAGVVQSPRYKIIEKKQPVAFWCNPISGHNTLYWYLQNLGQGPELLIRYENEEAVDDSQLPKDRFSAERLKGVDSTLKIQPAELGDSAVYLCASSPRVSNEQFFGPGTRLTVL.

This clonotype was picked up a small number of times. This sequence joins TRBV3-1 and TRBJ2-1, with 12 bases aligning to TRBD2. Germline V lookup: CDR1 LGHDT, CDR2 YNNKEL (reference sequence). The CDR3 is made up of 17 amino acids. J gave up 5 bases and V 4 bases, and 9 bases lay outside the gene matches. As DNA, the CDR3 is TGTGCCAGCAGCCCAAGAAGACTAGCGGGAGATAACAATGAGCAGTTCTTC. This translates into CASSPRRLAGDNNEQFF.

This clonotype came up a few times. The chain joins TRBV5-1 to TRBJ1-2; 7 bases fit TRBD1. This CDR3 region has 14 residues. The junction had 8 bases not matched to a gene; V was cut back by 3 bases and J by 6 bases. Germline V gives CDR1 SGHRS, CDR2 YFSETQ. This CDR3 is CASSSSWDSDGYTF. The CDR3 coding sequence is TGCGCCAGCAGCTCCTCATGGGACAGTGATGGCTACACCTTC.

This clonotype occurred many times. The genes are TRBV5-1 and TRBJ2-1, with TRBD2 matching over 7 bases. CDR1 SGHRS and CDR2 YFSETQ come from the germline V gene. The V and J ends lost 0 bases and 7 bases, in that order; junction bases with no gene match: 7. The length of the CDR3 is 15 residues. This CDR3 reads CASSLGLAGENEQFF. CDR3 nucleotides: TGCGCCAGCAGCTTGGGTCTGGCGGGAGAGAATGAGCAGTTCTTC.

This clonotype turned up a few times. V is TRBV14 and J is TRBJ2-1; D is unclear. In germline, CDR1 is SGHDN, CDR2 FVKESK. The ends were cut back, 1 base at V and 9 bases at J, with 7 bases in the middle. CDR3 length: 12 residues. The CDR3 region is CASSQGIGEQFF. The CDR3 DNA is TGTGCCAGCAGCCAAGGAATCGGTGAGCAGTTCTTC.

The chain recombines TRBV3-1 with TRBJ2-1; TRBD2 might be the D (6 bases). This CDR3 has 15 residues. The V end was cut by 0 bases, the J end by 4 bases, with 10 bases between. Germline V lookup: CDR1 LGHDT, CDR2 YNNKEL (reference sequence). DNA for the CDR3: TGTGCCAGCAGCCAAGATTGGGACTTGTACAATGAGCAGTTCTTC. It encodes CASSQDWDLYNEQFF.

This clonotype was detected a few times. V usage is TRBV2 and J usage is TRBJ2-7, with 14 bases lining up with TRBD2. CDR1 is SNHLY, CDR2 FYNNEI, per germline. CDR3 size: 17 residues. The trim removed 5 bases at V and 4 bases at J, leaving 10 bases unmatched. Written as DNA, the CDR3 is TGTGCCAGCAGTACCGGGACTAGCGGGAGTAGTCGTTACGAGCAGTACTTC. Its translation is CASSTGTSGSSRYEQYF. Supplemented by reference TRBV2 and TRBJ2-7, the full variable domain reads EPEVTQTPSHQVTQMGQEVILRCVPISNHLYFYWYRQILGQKVEFLVSFYNNEISEKSEIFDDQFSVERPDGSNFTLKIRSTKLEDSAMYFCASSTGTSGSSRYEQYFGPGTRLTVT.

This chain connects TRBV24-1 to TRBJ2-3; D might be TRBD2 (5 bases). The CDR3 is 16 residues long. V lost 2 bases and J 3 bases, leaving 14 bases between the germline ends. Germline values: CDR1 KGHDR, CDR2 SFDVKD. The CDR3 here is CATSDSITRLTDTQYF. CDR3 in DNA: TGTGCCACCAGTGATTCCATAACTAGGTTAACAGATACGCAGTATTTT.

The rearrangement joins TRBV6-1 to TRBJ2-7; 9 bases match TRBD2. V lost 5 bases and J lost 0; bases outside the gene matches: 8. Germline CDR1 reads MNHNS; CDR2 reads SASEGT. The CDR3 consists of 16 residues. CDR3 DNA sequence: TGTGCCAGCAGTCCCGGGACTAGCTCGCTCTCCTACGAGCAGTACTTC. Translating gives CASSPGTSSLSYEQYF.

This chain connects TRBV20-1 to TRBJ2-6; the D is unclear. Trimming pared 5 bases from V and 2 bases from J, leaving 13 bases between. The CDR3 loop spans 15 amino acids. In germline, CDR1 is DFQATT, CDR2 SNEGSKA (reference sequence). CDR3 sequence reads: CSAFRLYAGANVLTF. The CDR3 bases are TGCAGTGCTTTCCGACTCTATGCTGGGGCCAACGTCCTGACTTTC.

This clonotype was counted ten times or more. This sequence joins TRBV12-3 or TRBV12-4 and TRBJ2-7, with D maybe TRBD1 (5 bases). The CDR3 covers 13 residues. V lost 5 bases and J lost 5, with 13 bases in between. This CDR3 reads CASSPRIGDEQYF. CDR3 nucleotide sequence: TGTGCCAGCAGTCCCAGGATAGGGGACGAGCAGTACTTC.

The gene calls are TRBV27 and TRBJ2-5; 11 positions match TRBD2. This CDR3 has 17 amino acids. V shed 0 bases and J 5 bases; nucleotides not matched to a gene: 8. The germline gives CDR1 MNHEY, CDR2 SMNVEV (reference sequence). CDR3 sequence: CASSLSGSGRAGETQYF. The CDR3 bases are TGTGCCAGCAGTTTATCGGGTAGCGGGAGGGCCGGGGAGACCCAGTACTTC.

The V call is TRBV7-9, the J call TRBJ1-4, with a tentative D call TRBD1 (5 bases). The ends were cut back, 5 bases at V and 8 bases at J, with 18 bases in the middle. The CDR3 contains 15 residues. CDR1 is SEHNR, CDR2 FQNEAQ, per germline (reference sequence). CDR3 loop: CASSRGTEWREKLFF. In DNA form, the CDR3 reads TGTGCCAGCAGCCGGGGGACGGAGTGGAGGGAAAAACTGTTTTTT.

The rearrangement joins TRBV9 to TRBJ2-5, with D perhaps given as TRBD1 or TRBD2 (6 bases each). V was trimmed by 2 bases and J by 3 bases, leaving 14 bases between them. The germline V gene encodes CDR1 SGDLS and CDR2 YYNGEE. The CDR3 extends over 15 amino acids. CDR3 bases: TGTGCCAGCAGCGTTGGAGGGGGGCTGAAAGAGACCCAGTACTTC. Protein sequence: CASSVGGGLKETQYF. Combining the CDR3 with reference TRBV9 and TRBJ2-5 gives the whole variable domain DSGVTQTPKHLITATGQRVTLRCSPRSGDLSVYWYQQSLDQGLQFLIQYYNGEERAKGNILERFSAQQFPDLHSELNLSSLELGDSALYFCASSVGGGLKETQYFGPGTRLLVL.

This clonotype was seen many times. The CDR3: CASSFSGRAAQQFF. The DNA of the CDR3 is TGTGCCAGCAGCTTTAGCGGGAGGGCCGCCCAGCAGTTCTTC. This chain links TRBV7-2 with TRBJ2-1; TRBD2 agrees at 11 bases. This CDR3 spans 14 amino acids. The V gene's germline CDR1 is SGHTA and CDR2 FQGNSA. Trimming took 3 bases from V and 11 from J; bases not matched to a gene: 6.

This clonotype has only a few counts. The V and J genes are TRBV12-3 or TRBV12-4 and TRBJ2-1; no firm D call. Trimming took 2 bases from V and 7 from J, leaving 9 bases between them. The CDR3 consists of 13 residues. CDR3 sequence: CASSLSPRNEQFF. DNA of the CDR3: TGTGCCAGCAGTTTATCCCCTCGGAATGAGCAGTTCTTC.

The chain has TRBV30 and TRBJ2-2; TRBD1 or TRBD2 may be the D gene (6 bases each). The CDR3 loop spans 13 amino acids. Germline values: CDR1 GTSNPN, CDR2 SVGIG (reference sequence). Deletions cut 0 bases from V and 6 bases from J, with 8 bases between. CDR3 sequence (DNA): TGTGCCTGGAGTGTAGGGGGGCCCGGGGAGCTGTTTTTT. Translated: CAWSVGGPGELFF. Looking up the rest from reference TRBV30 and TRBJ2-2 gives the full variable domain: SQTIHQWPATLVQPVGSPLSLECTVEGTSNPNLYWYRQAAGRGLQLLFYSVGIGQISSEVPQNLSASRPQDRQFILSSKKLLLSDSGFYLCAWSVGGPGELFFGEGSRLTVL.

This clonotype showed up many times. The V gene is TRBV27, the J gene TRBJ2-1; no definite D call. Between the trimmed V and J ends, which lost 8 bases and 0 bases, there was a span of 14 bases. The CDR3 is 15 residues long. Germline loops: CDR1 MNHEY, CDR2 SMNVEV (reference sequence). CDR3 in amino acids: CASQSSRSSYNEQFF. The CDR3 nucleotides read TGTGCCAGCCAAAGCAGCAGGAGCTCCTACAATGAGCAGTTCTTC.

This clonotype turned up a few times. V usage is TRBV7-7 and J usage is TRBJ2-1, with 9 bases fitting TRBD1. Germline CDR1 and CDR2: SSHAT and FNYEAQ (reference sequence). After removal of 4 bases from V and 2 bases from J, the junction contained 3 bases not matched to a gene. The CDR3 length is 15 residues. The DNA of the CDR3 is TGTGCCAGCAGCTACGGACAGGGGACCTACAATGAGCAGTTCTTC. Protein: CASSYGQGTYNEQFF.

This clonotype showed up just a few times. V is TRBV5-1 and J is TRBJ2-5; D is uncertain. This CDR3 spans 15 amino acids. CDR1 is SGHRS and CDR2 is YFSETQ in the germline V gene. The V gene lost 4 bases and the J gene lost 4 bases, with 17 bases spanning the gap. The CDR3 DNA sequence: TGCGCCAGCAGCCCCCAATCCACCCGGGCAGAGACCCAGTACTTC. Residues: CASSPQSTRAETQYF.

This clonotype was counted ten times or more. The chain recombines TRBV7-2 with TRBJ2-5; 8 bases agree with TRBD2. This CDR3 is 14 amino acids long. With V trimmed by 6 bases and J by 5 bases, 8 bases remained unmatched. Germline V gene data show CDR1 as SGHTA and CDR2 as FQGNSA. CDR3 DNA: TGTGCCAGCAGTCCTAGCGGGCCGATCGAGACCCAGTACTTC. Translating it yields CASSPSGPIETQYF.

V usage is TRBV2 and J usage is TRBJ2-1, with TRBD1 as a possible D gene (6 bases). The CDR3 consists of 14 residues. Between the trimmed V and J ends, which lost 7 bases and 4 bases, there was a span of 14 bases. Germline V gene data show CDR1 as SNHLY and CDR2 as FYNNEI. Here the CDR3 reads CASNPGTYYNEQFF. As DNA, the CDR3 is TGTGCCAGCAATCCCGGGACATATTACAATGAGCAGTTCTTC.